This T cell receptor (beta chain) was recorded in a study of cytomegalovirus exposure and HLA in healthy donors. Study results and caveats: Within the data, a cluster of highly shared sequence variants was likely a sequencing artifact.

Both 60 Vbeta primers and 13 Jbeta primers went into the PCR. This table comes from immunoSEQ multiplex PCR, and its TCRdb copy is limited to in-frame clones, with some not included. The sample yields approximately 140,000 clones, around 79% seen once. This clone showed up just once. What it recognizes is unknown. The CDR3 contains 17 residues. With 0 bases clipped from V and 0 bases from J, the junction kept 5 bases outside the gene matches. CDR1 KGHSH and CDR2 LQKENI come from the germline V gene. The TCR comes from a woman aged 35 to 49 in good health and CMV-seropositive. The chain is built from TRBV18 and TRBJ2-1, with 7 bases identical to TRBD2. The sample comprised PBMCs. The CDR3 DNA sequence: TGTGCCAGCTCACCACCGTTCGGGGGGAGCTCCTACAATGAGCAGTTCTTC. It specifies CASSPPFGGSSYNEQFF.